The clone carrying this T cell receptor (beta chain) has just a few counts. Its antigen is unidentified. The sample belongs to a study of blood T cells in healthy people across ages. A second PCR, run for roughly 7 to 12 cycles, used a sample-barcoded 5' primer plus a J-beta primer mix. TCRdb itself ran the 5' RACE reads through MiXCR, one entry per CDR3 protein. The sample includes 1 million or so distinct CDR3 sequences, about 23% of them seen just once. After removal of 3 bases from V and 0 bases from J, the junction contained 10 bases not matched to a gene. The CDR3 length is 19 residues. Looked up from germline, CDR1 is DFQATT and CDR2 is SNEGSKA (reference sequence). Regarding the study as a whole: It was the long-lived donors that had more naive CD4+ cells and higher diversity than aged donors.

These same data were also listed under a study on T cells of mothers and their children. From that study: In this cohort, donors were three healthy Caucasian mothers plus their six children.

The TCR originated in a girl aged 2 to 10 in good health. V and J are TRBV20-1 and TRBJ2-1; TRBD2 aligns across 14 bases. The sample consisted of blood. Here the CDR3 DNA reads TGCAGTGCTAGGTTCGGGACTAGCGGGAGATTCGGCTCCTACAATGAGCAGTTCTTC. Protein sequence: CSARFGTSGRFGSYNEQFF.